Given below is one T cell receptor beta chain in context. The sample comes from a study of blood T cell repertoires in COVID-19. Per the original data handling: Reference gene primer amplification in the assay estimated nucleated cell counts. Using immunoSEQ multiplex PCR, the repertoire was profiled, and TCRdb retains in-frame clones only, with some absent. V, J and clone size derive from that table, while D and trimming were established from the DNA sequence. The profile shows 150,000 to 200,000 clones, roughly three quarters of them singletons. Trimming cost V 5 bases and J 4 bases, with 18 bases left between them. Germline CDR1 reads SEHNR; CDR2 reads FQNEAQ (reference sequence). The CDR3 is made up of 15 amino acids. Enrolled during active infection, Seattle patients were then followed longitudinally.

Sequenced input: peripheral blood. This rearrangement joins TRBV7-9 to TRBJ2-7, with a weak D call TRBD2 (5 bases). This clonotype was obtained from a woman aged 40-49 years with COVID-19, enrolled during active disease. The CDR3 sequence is CASSHGGANRYEQYF. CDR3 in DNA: TGTGCCAGCAGCCATGGAGGCGCTAATCGATACGAGCAGTACTTC.